Shown below are 20 T cell receptor beta chains from a single sample sequenced in a study of shared clonotypes between healthy human individuals. Using immunoSEQ multiplex PCR, the repertoire was profiled, and TCRdb retains in-frame clones only, with some absent. Among approximately 2.1 million clones, 85% to 95% were seen once, and the ten largest hold 0.39%. Sample: naive CD4+ T cells from PBMCs. As for subset: CD45RA+ positively selected. These TCRs come from a man in his late teens or twenties in good health. Some clones in this sample may be carry-over from other donors' samples.

The chain couples TRBV11-1 to TRBJ2-7; D unresolved. The CDR3 consists of 12 residues. V was shortened by 4 bases and J by 0 bases, with 4 bases between the two germline ends. Germline V CDR1 and CDR2: SGHAT, FQDESV (reference sequence). The CDR3 DNA reads TGTGCCAGCAGCTCTACCTCCTACGAGCAGTACTTC. Translation gives CASSSTSYEQYF.

V usage is TRBV18 and J usage is TRBJ2-2; tentative D call: TRBD1 (5 bases). V gave up 8 bases and J gave up 8 bases, with 15 bases separating them. Germline assignment: CDR1 KGHSH and CDR2 LQKENI. This CDR3 contains 13 residues. CDR3 nucleotide sequence: TGTGCCAGCCAGGGTTCGAATGTGGGGGAGCTGTTTTTT. This translates into CASQGSNVGELFF.

The V gene is TRBV6-1, the J gene TRBJ2-1, with TRBD2 identical over 11 bases. Germline V gives CDR1 MNHNS, CDR2 SASEGT. The CDR3 covers 15 residues. Trimming took 5 bases from V and 9 from J; bases not matched to a gene: 9. CDR3 protein: CASSPSGRPRIEQFF. The CDR3 DNA follows: TGTGCCAGCAGTCCTAGCGGGAGGCCACGGATTGAGCAGTTCTTC.

The J gene is TRBJ2-6, the V gene TRBV5-1; D not certain. V lost 4 bases and J 0 bases, leaving 5 bases between the germline ends. The CDR3 is 14 amino acids. Germline CDR1 reads SGHRS; CDR2 reads YFSETQ. DNA for the CDR3: TGCGCCAGCAGCATGGGCTCTGGGGCCAACGTCCTGACTTTC. It specifies CASSMGSGANVLTF.

The gene calls are TRBV7-9 and TRBJ2-7; TRBD1 might be the D (5 bases). This CDR3 contains 12 residues. Trimming took 3 bases from V and 5 from J, leaving 8 bases between them. Germline assignment: CDR1 SEHNR and CDR2 FQNEAQ (reference sequence). CDR3 residues: CASSLKGHEQYF. The CDR3 nucleotides read TGTGCCAGCAGCTTGAAGGGGCACGAGCAGTACTTC.

The chain joins TRBV6-5 to TRBJ1-5; D uncertain. The CDR3 is 15 residues long. CDR1 MNHEY and CDR2 SVGAGI come from the germline V gene. Trimming left V 2 bases short and J 7 bases short, with 15 bases between. CDR3 sequence (DNA): TGTGCCAGCAGTTACCGTCACTCAGAAGGACAGCCCCAGCATTTT. Translating gives CASSYRHSEGQPQHF.

The chain uses TRBV5-1 and TRBJ2-7, with D possibly TRBD2 on 6 matching bases. The CDR3 is 16 residues long. CDR1 and CDR2 (germline): SGHRS, YFSETQ. V gave up 0 bases and J gave up 0 bases, with 13 bases separating them. The CDR3, as DNA: TGCGCCAGCAGCTTGGAGGTTAGCGGAAGCTCCTACGAGCAGTACTTC. This codes for CASSLEVSGSSYEQYF.

The chain employs TRBV5-3 and TRBJ2-7; 7 nucleotides match TRBD2. TRBV5-3 is reported as an ORF; its role is uncertain. This CDR3 region has 15 residues. V lost 2 bases and J lost 2; bases outside the gene matches: 7. The CDR3: CARSFNGRITYEQYF. The CDR3 bases are TGTGCCAGAAGCTTCAACGGGAGGATAACCTACGAGCAGTACTTC.

The gene calls are TRBV28 and TRBJ2-1; D is possibly TRBD2 (5 bases). The CDR3 has 16 residues. The germline V and J ends were trimmed by 2 bases and 1 base, with 12 bases remaining between them. The germline V gene encodes CDR1 MDHEN and CDR2 SYDVKM. CDR3 bases: TGTGCCAGCAGTTTAATCGCCGGGATATCCTACAATGAGCAGTTCTTC. Its protein is CASSLIAGISYNEQFF.

This chain links TRBV30 with TRBJ2-1, with 12 bases that match TRBD2. The junction had 8 bases not matched to a gene; V was cut back by 8 bases and J by 6 bases. Germline V gene sequence: CDR1 GTSNPN, CDR2 SVGIG (reference sequence). This CDR3 has 14 residues. CDR3 region: CAATSGRYGNEQFF. The CDR3 DNA follows: TGTGCCGCGACTAGCGGGAGATATGGCAATGAGCAGTTCTTC.

The J gene is TRBJ2-7, the V gene TRBV6-5, with TRBD1 matching 8 bases. Germline values: CDR1 MNHEY, CDR2 SVGAGI. There are 14 residues in the CDR3. J lost 11 bases, V lost 2 bases, and 11 bases had no gene match. This CDR3 reads CASSYEDRADQKYF. CDR3 in DNA: TGTGCCAGCAGTTACGAGGACAGGGCGGACCAGAAGTACTTC.

The chain has TRBV28 and TRBJ1-2; the D is unclear. Germline CDR1 reads MDHEN; CDR2 reads SYDVKM. The CDR3 runs to 14 residues. The ends were cut back, 5 bases at V and 0 bases at J, with 10 bases in the middle. The CDR3 DNA is TGTGCCAGCAGTACAGCCATTTCTAACTATGGCTACACCTTC. Its protein product is CASSTAISNYGYTF.

This rearrangement joins TRBV30 to TRBJ2-2; TRBD2 matches at 8 bases. Germline V lookup: CDR1 GTSNPN, CDR2 SVGIG (reference sequence). The CDR3 has 15 amino acids. J lost 5 bases, V lost 6 bases, and 11 bases had no gene match. As DNA, the CDR3 is TGTGCCTGTTATCCGAGCGGGAGTGTGACCGGGGAGCTGTTTTTT. Translation: CACYPSGSVTGELFF.

The rearrangement joins TRBV28 to TRBJ1-5; possible D gene TRBD1, 6 bases. This CDR3 spans 12 amino acids. The germline CDR1 and CDR2 sequences are MDHEN and SYDVKM. V dropped 11 bases and J dropped 5 bases, with 13 bases sitting between them. CDR3: CAAGGPHQPQHF. In DNA, the CDR3 is TGTGCCGCGGGGGGCCCCCATCAGCCCCAGCATTTT.

The rearrangement uses TRBV5-4 and TRBJ2-1; tentative D call: TRBD2 (5 bases). Trimming stripped 0 bases from V and 7 bases from J, with 14 bases between. The V gene's germline CDR1 is SGHNT and CDR2 YYREEE (reference sequence). The CDR3 length is 15 residues. As DNA, the CDR3 is TGTGCCAGCAGCTTGGTGGGTCTAGCTTCAAATGAGCAGTTCTTC. This sequence encodes CASSLVGLASNEQFF.

This clone appeared once. This chain connects TRBV5-8 to TRBJ2-7, with 9 bases that match TRBD2. This CDR3 has 18 amino acids. Germline loops: CDR1 SGHTS, CDR2 YDEGEE. V trimming: 0 bases; J trimming: 3 bases; junction bases outside the gene matches: 13. CDR3 amino acids: CASSLEASLAGPFYEQYF. In DNA, the CDR3 is TGTGCCAGCAGCTTGGAAGCCTCGCTAGCGGGACCCTTCTACGAGCAGTACTTC. The full variable domain, in which reference TRBV5-8 and TRBJ2-7 provide the parts outside the CDR3, is EAGVTQSPTHLIKTRGQQATLRCSPISGHTSVYWYQQALGLGLQFLLWYDEGEERNRGNFPPRFSGRQFPNYSSELNVNALELEDSALYLCASSLEASLAGPFYEQYFGPGTRLTVT.

CDR3 amino acids: CASSPSAGRIAKNIQYF. CDR3 coding DNA: TGTGCCAGCAGCCCATCGGCAGGACGGATAGCCAAAAACATTCAGTACTTC. V and J are TRBV7-9 and TRBJ2-4; no reliable D call. The germline V gene encodes CDR1 SEHNR and CDR2 FQNEAQ (reference sequence). V gave up 5 bases and J gave up 0 bases, with 17 bases separating them. The CDR3 length is 17 residues.

The chain is built from TRBV6-4 and TRBJ2-7, with D perhaps being TRBD1 or TRBD2 (6 bases each). V was cut by 3 bases and J by 5 bases, with 14 bases left in between. The germline gives CDR1 MRHNA, CDR2 SNTAGT. This CDR3 contains 14 residues. The CDR3 here is CASSEEIGGHEQYF. DNA for the CDR3: TGTGCCAGCAGTGAAGAGATAGGGGGGCACGAGCAGTACTTC.

V and J are TRBV6-1 and TRBJ1-5; 7 nucleotides align to TRBD1. This CDR3 is 13 amino acids long. The V gene end was trimmed by 5 bases and the J gene end by 5 bases; junction bases not matched to a gene: 3. Germline loops: CDR1 MNHNS, CDR2 SASEGT. The CDR3 bases are TGTGCCAGCAGTACGACAGGGTATCAGCCCCAGCATTTT. This encodes CASSTTGYQPQHF.

V usage is TRBV18 and J usage is TRBJ2-2; 11 bases align to TRBD1. The CDR3 is 16 residues long. Germline-derived CDR1 and CDR2 are KGHSH and LQKENI. V was pared by 3 bases and J by 6 bases, with 6 bases of the junction left unmatched. Written as DNA, the CDR3 is TGTGCCAGCTCACCGACCCCGGGACAGGGGGCCGGGGAGCTGTTTTTT. It encodes CASSPTPGQGAGELFF.